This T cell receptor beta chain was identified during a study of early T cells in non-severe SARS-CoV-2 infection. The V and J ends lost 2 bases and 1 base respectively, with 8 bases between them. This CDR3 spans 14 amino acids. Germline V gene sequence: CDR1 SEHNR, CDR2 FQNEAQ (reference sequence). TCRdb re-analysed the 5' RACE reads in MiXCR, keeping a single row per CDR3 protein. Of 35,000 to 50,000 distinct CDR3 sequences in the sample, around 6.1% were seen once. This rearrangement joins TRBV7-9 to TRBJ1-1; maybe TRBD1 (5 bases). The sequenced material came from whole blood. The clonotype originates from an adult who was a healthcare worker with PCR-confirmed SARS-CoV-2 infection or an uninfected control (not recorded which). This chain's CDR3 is CASSLLQENTEAFF. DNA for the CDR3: TGTGCCAGCAGCTTACTACAGGAGAACACTGAAGCTTTCTTT.